A selection of T cell receptor beta chains follows, all from one sample in a study of blood T cell repertoires in COVID-19. The method was immunoSEQ multiplex PCR; TCRdb's version includes in-frame clones alone and lacks a portion of them. Counted here are about 370,000 clones, 89% occurring once; the ten biggest clones make up less than 3.5%. Specimen: peripheral blood. The origin of the receptors is a woman in her 30s with COVID-19, enrolled during active disease. CDR3s include the opening cysteine and the closing phenylalanine or tryptophan. Fields, in order: V gene, D gene, J gene, clone size, CDR3 protein, CDR3 DNA. The D gene is left open where the match is weak. Size is omitted from some rows. Given values are once, few, many or a class for expanded clones.

TRBV11-2	TRBD2	TRBJ2-7	.	CASSLVPAGEQYF	TGTGCCAGCAGCTTAGTCCCAGCGGGGGAGCAGTACTTC
TRBV29-1	.	TRBJ1-1	.	CSSEGGRNTEAFF	TGCAGCTCCGAGGGGGGGAGGAACACTGAAGCTTTCTTT
TRBV3-1/TRBV3-2	.	TRBJ1-3	.	CASSPSSGNTIYF	TGTGCCAGCAGCCCTTCCTCTGGAAACACCATATATTTT
TRBV7-9	.	TRBJ1-6	few	CASSFEGSPLHF	TGTGCCAGCAGCTTTGAGGGATCACCCCTCCACTTT
TRBV27	.	TRBJ1-1	.	CASSLSGGSTEAFF	TGTGCCAGCAGTTTATCTGGGGGGTCCACTGAAGCTTTCTTT
TRBV10-2	TRBD1	TRBJ1-3	.	CASRQGISGNTIYF	TGCGCCAGCAGACAGGGGATCAGCGGTAACACCATATATTTT
TRBV19	TRBD2	TRBJ2-6	once	CASTVWGGSGANVLTF	TGTGCCAGTACAGTATGGGGGGGATCTGGGGCCAACGTCCTGACTTTC
TRBV3-1/TRBV3-2	.	TRBJ2-5	.	CASSFRGGEGQETQYF	TGTGCCAGCAGCTTTAGGGGGGGAGAGGGCCAAGAGACCCAGTACTTC
TRBV7-2	TRBD1	TRBJ1-5	.	CASSFGQGSQPQHF	TGTGCCAGCAGCTTTGGACAGGGCAGTCAGCCCCAGCATTTT
TRBV6-1	.	TRBJ1-6	.	CASSEAQGIHNSPLHF	TGTGCCAGCAGTGAAGCGCAGGGAATTCATAATTCACCCCTCCACTTT
TRBV5-4	TRBD2	TRBJ2-3	.	CASSLSSGGVDTQYF	TGTGCCAGCAGCTTGTCGAGCGGGGGGGTAGATACGCAGTATTTT
TRBV18	.	TRBJ1-4	.	CASSTGTEEKLFF	TGTGCCAGCTCTACAGGGACGGAAGAAAAACTGTTTTTT
TRBV7-8	.	TRBJ2-5	.	CASSGYGLPARETQYF	TGTGCCAGCAGCGGATACGGACTTCCTGCGAGGGAGACCCAGTACTTC
TRBV11-3	.	TRBJ2-1	.	CASSLVRESYNEQFF	TGTGCCAGCAGCTTAGTTAGGGAGTCCTACAATGAGCAGTTCTTC
TRBV5-1	.	TRBJ2-3	.	CASSLGRSTDTQYF	TGCGCCAGCAGCTTGGGGCGGAGCACAGATACGCAGTATTTT
TRBV5-1	TRBD1	TRBJ1-1	.	CASSQTGFTEAFF	TGCGCCAGCAGCCAGACAGGGTTCACTGAAGCTTTCTTT
TRBV19	TRBD2	TRBJ2-7	.	CASSLVLGLAYEQYF	TGTGCCAGTAGCTTAGTCTTGGGACTAGCCTACGAGCAGTACTTC
TRBV2	.	TRBJ1-1	.	CASRESATEAFF	TGTGCCAGCAGGGAGTCTGCGACTGAAGCTTTCTTT
TRBV7-2	TRBD2	TRBJ2-2	.	CASSSSGTSGIRVGELFF	TGTGCCAGCAGCTCGTCCGGGACTAGCGGGATAAGGGTCGGGGAGCTGTTTTTT
TRBV27	.	TRBJ1-4	.	CASSRRGFPNEKLFF	TGTGCCAGCAGTCGCCGAGGGTTCCCTAATGAAAAACTGTTTTTT
TRBV7-2	.	TRBJ2-2	.	CASSAHPRWTGELFF	TGTGCCAGCAGCGCCCACCCCCGGTGGACCGGGGAGCTGTTTTTT
TRBV27	.	TRBJ1-2	.	CASRTSYRVAGYTF	TGTGCCAGCAGGACTAGCTACAGGGTTGCTGGCTACACCTTC
TRBV19	.	TRBJ2-1	few	CASSHREPSYNEQFF	TGTGCCAGTAGTCACCGGGAACCCTCCTACAATGAGCAGTTCTTC
TRBV2	.	TRBJ1-1	.	CASSQGTTNTEAFF	TGTGCCAGCAGTCAGGGGACAACGAACACTGAAGCTTTCTTT
TRBV6-5	.	TRBJ2-4	.	CASSSGVAKNIQYF	TGTGCCAGCAGTAGCGGAGTAGCCAAAAACATTCAGTACTTC
TRBV7-2	.	TRBJ2-5	.	CASGVGPQGTQYF	TGTGCCAGCGGAGTGGGTCCCCAGGGGACCCAGTACTTC